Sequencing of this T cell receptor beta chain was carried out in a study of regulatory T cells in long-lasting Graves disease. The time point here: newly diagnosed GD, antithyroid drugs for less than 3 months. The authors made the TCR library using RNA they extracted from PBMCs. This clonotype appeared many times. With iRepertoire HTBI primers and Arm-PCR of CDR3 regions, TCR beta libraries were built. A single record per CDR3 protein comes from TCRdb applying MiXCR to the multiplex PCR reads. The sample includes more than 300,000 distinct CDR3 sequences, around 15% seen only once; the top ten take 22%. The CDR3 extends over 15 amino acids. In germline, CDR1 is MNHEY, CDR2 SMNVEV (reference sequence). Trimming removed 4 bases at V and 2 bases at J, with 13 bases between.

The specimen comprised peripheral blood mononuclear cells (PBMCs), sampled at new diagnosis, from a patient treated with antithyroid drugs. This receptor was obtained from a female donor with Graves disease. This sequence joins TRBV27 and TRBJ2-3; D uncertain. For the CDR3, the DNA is TGTGCCAGCAGTTGGACCGCCCACCTCACAGATACGCAGTATTTT. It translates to CASSWTAHLTDTQYF.